Below are 10 T cell receptor beta chains sequenced from a single sample in a study of T cells in Graves' hyperthyroidism and ophthalmopathy. Researchers amplified the TCR beta CDR3 regions from RNA transcripts. Using the HTBI primer set, a first-round RT-PCR was run on the TCR CDR3. One entry per CDR3 protein results from TCRdb running MiXCR on the multiplex PCR reads. The sample carries hundreds of thousands of distinct CDR3 sequences, roughly a third recorded once. The sample consisted of blood. These receptors were taken from a woman aged 40 to 49 with Graves' hyperthyroidism.

For this clonotype: One end of the junction fails to match germline, which may point to a read error. The chain links TRBV9 to TRBJ1-2, with 7 bases fitting TRBD1. Germline V gene lookup returns CDR1 SGDLS and CDR2 YYNGEE. The CDR3 has 15 amino acids. The CDR3 DNA follows: TGCGCCAGCAGCTTGGGGGACAGTTCTAACTATGGCTACACCTTC. Translated, it gives CASSLGDSSNYGYTF.

The chain couples TRBV19 to TRBJ1-1; D is possibly TRBD1 (5 bases). V lost 3 bases to trimming and J lost 10 bases, with 12 bases between them. Germline V gives CDR1 LNHDA, CDR2 SQIVND (reference sequence). The CDR3 consists of 12 residues. DNA for the CDR3: TGTGCCAGTAGTATGGGACCCGTCGGAGCTTTCTTT. This encodes CASSMGPVGAFF.

This clonotype was counted ten times or more. The chain links TRBV7-9 to TRBJ2-1; a possible D gene is TRBD2 (5 bases). The CDR3 extends over 15 amino acids. Germline CDR1 reads SEHNR; CDR2 reads FQNEAQ (reference sequence). V was trimmed by 0 bases and J by 7 bases, leaving 13 bases between them. CDR3 nucleotides: TGTGCCAGCAGCTTAGCGTCTGGCCGGGGAAATGAGCAGTTCTTC. This translates into CASSLASGRGNEQFF.

In its sample, this clonotype was seen a few times. This chain links TRBV10-3 with TRBJ2-5; possible D gene TRBD1, 7 bases. CDR1 is ENHRY and CDR2 is SYGVKD in the germline V gene. This CDR3 has 16 amino acids. V dropped 3 bases and J dropped 5 bases, with 19 bases sitting between them. CDR3 in amino acids: CAISEILGGGGETQYF. The CDR3 nucleotides read TGTGCCATCAGTGAAATCCTAGGAGGGGGCGGGGAGACCCAGTACTTC.

This clonotype was seen repeatedly, ten times or more. The gene calls are TRBV12-3 or TRBV12-4 and TRBJ1-2, with D tentatively TRBD1 (6 bases). Trimming shortened V by 7 bases and J by 3 bases, and 12 bases separated the two germline ends. The CDR3 totals 13 residues. Here the CDR3 reads CASTTGTHYGYTF. The CDR3 DNA reads TGTGCCAGCACAACCGGGACACACTATGGCTACACCTTC.

V gene TRBV20-1 combines with J gene TRBJ2-7; 10 bases fit TRBD2. J was trimmed by 3 bases and V by 3 bases; bases with no gene match: 8. Germline CDR1 reads DFQATT; CDR2 reads SNEGSKA (reference sequence). This CDR3 has 15 residues. Written as DNA, the CDR3 is TGCAGTGCTAGGGTAGCGGGGGGCTTTAACTACGAGCAGTACTTC. It codes for CSARVAGGFNYEQYF.

As regards this clonotype: This may be a read error, as it is one base from a much larger clone. Because the CDR3 is missing its conserved closing phenylalanine or tryptophan, this is likely a read error. The chain recombines TRBV19 with TRBJ2-7; possible D gene TRBD2, 6 bases. From germline, CDR1 is LNHDA and CDR2 SQIVND (reference sequence). The CDR3 totals 15 residues. V lost 3 bases to trimming and J lost 2 bases, with 14 bases between them. The CDR3 nucleotides read TGTGCCAGTAGTATTGAGGCAGGGAGGACCTACGAGCAGTACCTC. It encodes CASSIEAGRTYEQYL.

The chain employs TRBV7-2 and TRBJ2-5; 8 bases line up with TRBD2. This CDR3 region has 15 residues. CDR1 and CDR2 from the germline V gene are SGHTA and FQGNSA. J lost 1 base, V lost 3 bases, and 4 bases had no gene match. The CDR3 protein is CASSFQRGFQETQYF. CDR3 coding DNA: TGTGCCAGCAGCTTCCAGCGGGGGTTCCAAGAGACCCAGTACTTC.

This clonotype was detected once. The chain carries TRBV2 and TRBJ1-5; D remains ambiguous. CDR1 and CDR2 (germline): SNHLY, FYNNEI. Trimming took off 5 bases at V and 4 bases at J, with 9 bases between the two ends. This CDR3 is 13 amino acids long. CDR3: CASSYGVNQPQHF. The CDR3 coding sequence is TGTGCCAGCAGTTACGGGGTAAATCAGCCCCAGCATTTT.

Remarks on this clonotype: This may arise from a read error, as a much more abundant clone is one base away. This chain joins TRBV13 and TRBJ2-7, with 8 bases lining up with TRBD2. CDR3 length: 17 amino acids. CDR1 and CDR2 from the germline V gene are PRHDT and FYEKMQ (reference sequence). Trimming took 5 bases from V and 2 from J; bases not matched to a gene: 14. CDR3 bases: TGTGCCAGCAGCCCAAGGACTGGCGGGAGGTTGACCTACGAGCAGTACTTC. Its translation is CASSPRTGGRLTYEQYF.